This entry features one T cell receptor beta chain sequence. CDR1 and CDR2 from the germline V gene are SGHRS and YFSETQ. The CDR3 contains 13 residues. Deletions cut 3 bases from V and 7 bases from J, with 13 bases between. This sample is drawn from a study of blood T cell repertoires in COVID-19. Across the whole study: PBMCs, B-cell-depleted T cells, or T cells were the source of the cDNA or gDNA that made up the material.

Some clones are missing from TCRdb's copy, which holds only in-frame ones; the method was immunoSEQ multiplex PCR. The sample contains 200,000 to 250,000 clones, approximately 87% of which appear only once. Sequenced input: PBMCs or T cells enriched from blood (not recorded which). The V call is TRBV5-1, the J call TRBJ1-1; D gene ambiguous. This sequence originates from a woman in her forties or fifties in a cohort exposed to, infected with or recovered from COVID-19 (not recorded which). CDR3 sequence: CASSSEPPFEAFF. The CDR3 bases are TGCGCCAGCAGCTCAGAACCTCCATTTGAAGCTTTCTTT.